This paragraph covers one T cell receptor (beta chain) sequence. Its antigen remains undetermined. Base qualities are not at hand, and no much larger clone is one base apart. FACS was used to sort CD4+ or CD8+ cells into naive T cells, defined as CD45RA+, and memory T cells, defined as CD45RO+. T cells for TCR sequencing came from two healthy control subjects. For the mixed lymphocyte reactions, sorted T cell subsets left unstimulated acted as baseline controls. The Qiagen DNeasy Blood & Tissue Kit was used to extract genomic DNA. This sample is part of a study of regulatory dendritic cells for organ transplantation (dated by TCRdb to about 2017). Regarding the study in general: Before and after allostimulation with regulatory or mature dendritic cells, TCRbeta repertoires were sequenced from sorted naive and memory CD4+ and CD8+ T cells. Paper-wide results and their limitations: Of the resting subsets, the one holding the most alloreactive TCR clonotypes was memory CD8+ T cells. Naive CD4+ and CD8+ T cells showed highly diverse repertoires, whereas memory cells were less diverse and memory CD8+ cells were the most oligoclonal. In both subjects, allostimulation led to expansion of memory CD8+ clones, though the expansion induced by regulatory dendritic cells appeared to be more limited than that induced by mature dendritic cells. Sequencing was done in only two subjects, and the authors reported considerable heterogeneity between individuals in the alloreactive memory CD8+ T cell pool.

TCRbeta CDR3 regions were amplified by multiplexed two-step PCR using Vbeta-specific forward primers and Jbeta-specific reverse primers. Through the immunoSEQ service, TCRbeta libraries were sequenced on an Illumina instrument. The paper's processing steps were these. IMGT annotation was used to assign V, D and J genes, and synthetic CDR3 analogues were used to correct the counts for multiplex PCR bias. In the immunoSEQ Analyzer, repertoire clonality was calculated as one minus normalized Shannon entropy. Whether a clone counted as expanded was decided by Fisher's exact test with Benjamini-Hochberg false discovery rate control and a two-tailed cutoff of P<0.01. TCRdb obtained this table from immuneACCESS and retained in-frame rearrangements with V and J assigned. These tables miss some clones; where compared with another copy, unresolved V genes account for less than half of the shortfall, and the remainder is unexplained. V and J calls and clone size are those listed in that table; D and trimming were worked out from the DNA. The sample table lists 26,000 or so clones, around 84% of them with a count of one. Of the sample, approximately 0.094% is held by the ten largest clones.

Sequences SGHRS (CDR1) and YFSETQ (CDR2) are obtained from the germline V gene. Inclusive of the bounding cysteine and phenylalanine, the CDR3 is 16 residues long. Only the CDR3 region is kept as DNA, spanning 48 bases read in frame from base 1. The junction shows trimming of 4 bases on V and 5 bases on J, and the gene matches do not reach 11 bases of it. This chain is built from TRBV5-1 and TRBJ1-2, and 10 junction bases match TRBD1. The sample comprised naive CD4+ T cells from blood. Taken with the paper, the label for cell subset or site translates to: CD45RA+ naive T cells. The TCR was taken from a human donor in good health. The CDR3 loop reads CASSPLAGTGEYGYTF. The nucleotide sequence is TGCGCCAGCAGCCCCCTCGCTGGGACAGGGGAGTATGGCTACACCTTC.